This entry lists 24 T cell receptor beta chains sequenced from one sample in a study of T cells in Graves' hyperthyroidism and ophthalmopathy (dated by TCRdb to between 2018 and 2021). Libraries were made using multiplex PCR. Instrument used: Illumina HiSeq 2000. TCR beta CDR3 regions were amplified from RNA transcripts. A first-round RT-PCR of the TCR CDR3 used the HTBI primer set with the Qiagen OneStep RT-PCR kit. Starting from the raw public reads, TCRdb applied fastp trimming at Q25, assembled clones with MiXCR and retained in-frame beta chains. Each CDR3 protein appears once, grouped with its most common genes and DNA. This sample gives 550,000 to 800,000 distinct CDR3 sequences in total; roughly 17% of them show up just once. The ten largest account for 15% of the sample. The sequenced sample consisted of blood. These receptor sequences come from a man in his fifties with Graves' hyperthyroidism.

This clonotype was seen at least ten times. V usage is TRBV28 and J usage is TRBJ2-7, with 10 bases that match TRBD1. Germline lookup yields CDR1 MDHEN and CDR2 SYDVKM. V lost 7 bases to trimming and J lost 2 bases; unmatched junction nucleotides: 8. The CDR3 runs 15 residues. The CDR3 spells CASNRGGTGAYEQYF. CDR3 coding DNA: TGTGCCAGCAATCGGGGCGGGACAGGGGCCTACGAGCAGTACTTC.

In its sample, this clonotype was seen many times. The V gene is TRBV9, the J gene TRBJ2-5, with D uncertain. Germline V lookup: CDR1 SGDLS, CDR2 YYNGEE. Trimming shortened V by 0 bases and J by 4 bases, and 10 bases separated the two germline ends. The CDR3 runs to 14 residues. CDR3 sequence: CASSVDLGRETQYF. CDR3 coding DNA: TGTGCCAGCAGCGTAGATCTAGGGCGAGAGACCCAGTACTTC.

The rearrangement links TRBV30 to TRBJ1-1; D ambiguous. CDR3 length: 11 amino acids. Trimming removed 2 bases at V and 6 bases at J, with 7 bases between. Germline CDR1 and CDR2: GTSNPN and SVGIG (reference sequence). The CDR3 loop reads CAWSSGPEAFF. The CDR3 nucleotides are TGTGCCTGGAGTAGCGGCCCTGAAGCTTTCTTT.

This clonotype occurred many times. The chain couples TRBV30 to TRBJ1-1; unclear D gene. Trimming cost V 0 bases and J 2 bases, with 10 bases left between them. This CDR3 has 14 amino acids. Germline V lookup: CDR1 GTSNPN, CDR2 SVGIG (reference sequence). DNA of the CDR3: TGTGCCTGGAGTGTGGATCAGAGCAACACTGAAGCTTTCTTT. This sequence encodes CAWSVDQSNTEAFF.

For the CDR3, the DNA is TGCGCCAGCAGCCAATCGCGGGCAGCGGGAGTTACCTACGAGCAGTACTTC. This encodes CASSQSRAAGVTYEQYF. The chain couples TRBV4-1 to TRBJ2-7; TRBD2 matches 8 bases. The V gene end was trimmed by 2 bases and the J gene end by 2 bases; junction bases not matched to a gene: 11. Germline V gene sequence: CDR1 MGHRA, CDR2 YSYEKL. The CDR3 spans 17 residues.

Here the CDR3 DNA reads TGTGCCAGCAGCCAGAGGTGGGAGAAACAGTTCTTC. Translated, it gives CASSQRWEKQFF. This chain links TRBV7-9 with TRBJ2-1, with D possibly TRBD2 on 5 matching bases. The CDR3 is made up of 12 amino acids. Trimming removed 5 bases from V and 13 bases from J, with 15 bases in between. The V gene's germline CDR1 is SEHNR and CDR2 FQNEAQ (reference sequence). Combining the CDR3 with reference TRBV7-9 and TRBJ2-1 gives the whole variable domain DTGVSQNPRHKITKRGQNVTFRCDPISEHNRLYWYRQTLGQGPEFLTYFQNEAQLEKSRLLSDRFSAERPKGSFSTLEIQRTEQGDSAMYLCASSQRWEKQFFGPGTRLTVL.

The gene calls are TRBV9 and TRBJ2-7, with D unresolved. Germline loops: CDR1 SGDLS, CDR2 YYNGEE. V lost 3 bases and J lost 5, with 18 bases in between. This CDR3 contains 15 residues. The CDR3 coding sequence is TGTGCCAGCAGCGCGGTGGGTCATACGGGCAACGAGCAGTACTTC. Protein: CASSAVGHTGNEQYF.

V usage is TRBV25-1 and J usage is TRBJ1-1; 7 nucleotides align to TRBD1. Germline V CDR1 and CDR2: MGHDK, SYGVNS. The V gene end was trimmed by 2 bases and the J gene end by 3 bases; junction bases not matched to a gene: 3. This CDR3 is built from 14 residues. Here the CDR3 reads CASSETGEYTEAFF. The CDR3 nucleotides are TGTGCCAGCAGTGAAACAGGGGAGTACACTGAAGCTTTCTTT.

This chain connects TRBV27 to TRBJ1-2, with 7 nucleotides matching TRBD1. The CDR3 totals 15 residues. V shed 5 bases and J 6 bases; nucleotides not matched to a gene: 12. Germline lookup yields CDR1 MNHEY and CDR2 SMNVEV (reference sequence). CDR3 loop: CASSMARDSPNGYTF. The CDR3 DNA sequence: TGTGCCAGCAGTATGGCTCGGGACAGCCCCAATGGCTACACCTTC.

This clonotype was picked up many times. V usage is TRBV7-2 and J usage is TRBJ2-3; perhaps TRBD2 as D (5 bases). CDR3 length: 12 amino acids. V gave up 1 base and J gave up 9 bases, with 8 bases separating them. Germline V gives CDR1 SGHTA, CDR2 FQGNSA. DNA of the CDR3: TGTGCCAGCAGCTTAGGTCGACTAACGCAGTATTTT. Its translation is CASSLGRLTQYF. The complete variable domain, with remaining parts taken from reference TRBV7-2 and TRBJ2-3, reads GAGVSQSPSNKVTEKGKDVELRCDPISGHTALYWYRQSLGQGLEFLIYFQGNSAPDKSGLPSDRFSAERTGGSVSTLTIQRTQQEDSAVYLCASSLGRLTQYFGPGTRLTVL.

This clonotype was detected only a few times. The CDR3 DNA sequence: TGTGCCAGCAGCTCCAGGACCGGGTTTGCAGATACGCAGTATTTT. Its translation: CASSSRTGFADTQYF. V and J are TRBV5-4 and TRBJ2-3; D is unclear. Trimming shortened V by 3 bases and J by 4 bases, and 15 bases separated the two germline ends. From germline, CDR1 is SGHNT and CDR2 YYREEE (reference sequence). This CDR3 is 15 amino acids long.

This chain connects TRBV5-1 to TRBJ2-5; 7 nucleotides line up with TRBD2. The CDR3 has 15 residues. CDR1 is SGHRS and CDR2 is YFSETQ in the germline V gene. The V segment lost 2 bases and the J segment 0 bases; nucleotides outside the gene matches: 4. CDR3 sequence (DNA): TGCGCCAGCAGCTTCTTAACTAGCGACCAAGAGACCCAGTACTTC. Translation gives CASSFLTSDQETQYF. The full variable domain, with the rest looked up from reference TRBV5-1 and TRBJ2-5, is KAGVTQTPRYLIKTRGQQVTLSCSPISGHRSVSWYQQTPGQGLQFLFEYFSETQRNKGNFPGRFSGRQFSNSRSEMNVSTLELGDSALYLCASSFLTSDQETQYFGPGTRLLVL.

The gene calls are TRBV7-9 and TRBJ1-3; possible D gene TRBD1, 5 bases. Trimming removed 5 bases at V and 0 bases at J, with 11 bases between. Germline CDR1 and CDR2: SEHNR and FQNEAQ (reference sequence). The CDR3 has 15 amino acids. This CDR3 is CASSATVYSGNTIYF. DNA for the CDR3: TGTGCCAGCAGCGCGACAGTATACTCTGGAAACACCATATATTTT. The full variable domain, completed using reference TRBV7-9 and TRBJ1-3, is DTGVSQNPRHKITKRGQNVTFRCDPISEHNRLYWYRQTLGQGPEFLTYFQNEAQLEKSRLLSDRFSAERPKGSFSTLEIQRTEQGDSAMYLCASSATVYSGNTIYFGEGSWLTVV.

Remarks on this clonotype: Germline is not matched at one junction end, which may reflect a read error. The rearrangement uses TRBV18 and TRBJ2-3, with D perhaps given as TRBD1 or TRBD2 (5 bases each). The CDR3 extends over 14 amino acids. Germline V CDR1 and CDR2: KGHSH, LQKENI. The CDR3 region has the DNA TGTGCCGGCTCACCAACAATACGGGGCGATACGCAGTATTTT. Residues: CAGSPTIRGDTQYF. Supplemented by reference TRBV18 and TRBJ2-3, the full variable domain reads NAGVMQNPRHLVRRRGQEARLRCSPMKGHSHVYWYRQLPEEGLKFMVYLQKENIIDESGMPKERFSAEFPKEGPSILRIQQVVRGDSAAYFCAGSPTIRGDTQYFGPGTRLTVL.

This clonotype was observed many times. This chain uses TRBV7-3 with TRBJ1-1; 7 positions agree with TRBD1. The CDR3 is 16 residues long. Trimming took 5 bases from V and 4 from J; bases not matched to a gene: 13. The germline gives CDR1 SGHTA, CDR2 FQGTGA. This CDR3 reads CASSPQGWQGGTEAFF. The CDR3 coding sequence is TGTGCCAGCAGCCCCCAAGGCTGGCAGGGGGGCACTGAAGCTTTCTTT.

This clonotype was observed at least ten times. The genes are TRBV10-3 and TRBJ1-2, with D unresolved. V shed 3 bases and J shed 0 bases, with 8 bases lying between them. Germline V CDR1 and CDR2: ENHRY, SYGVKD. The CDR3 runs to 14 residues. The CDR3 is CAISDTATNYGYTF. The CDR3 DNA is TGTGCCATCAGTGATACAGCAACTAACTATGGCTACACCTTC.

The gene calls are TRBV11-2 and TRBJ2-7; 11 bases fit TRBD2. From germline, CDR1 is SGHAT and CDR2 FQNNGV. The CDR3 is 15 amino acids. After removal of 5 bases from V and 7 bases from J, the junction contained 10 bases not matched to a gene. The CDR3 DNA sequence: TGTGCCAGCAGCATACGACTAGCGGGGACCGGGGAGCAGTACTTC. This gives the protein CASSIRLAGTGEQYF.

This clonotype was counted ten times or more. The chain couples TRBV20-1 to TRBJ1-5; D is unclear. The CDR3 length is 12 residues. Germline assignment: CDR1 DFQATT and CDR2 SNEGSKA (reference sequence). V lost 0 bases, J lost 6 bases, and 6 bases lay in between. The CDR3 spells CSAREGGQPQHF. The CDR3 DNA follows: TGCAGTGCTAGAGAGGGAGGTCAGCCCCAGCATTTT.

This clonotype appeared a few times. The chain recombines TRBV5-1 with TRBJ2-7; TRBD1 matches 11 bases. The CDR3 runs 16 residues. Looked up from germline, CDR1 is SGHRS and CDR2 is YFSETQ. Trimming took 4 bases from V and 2 from J; bases not matched to a gene: 8. CDR3 protein: CASSLLRGQGAYEQYF. The DNA for the CDR3 is TGCGCCAGCAGCCTACTACGGGGACAGGGGGCCTACGAGCAGTACTTC.

This clonotype was seen a few times. This chain joins TRBV29-1 and TRBJ1-2; TRBD1 might be the D (5 bases). The V gene's germline CDR1 is SQVTM and CDR2 ANQGSEA. Trimming removed 0 bases from V and 1 base from J, with 9 bases in between. The CDR3 spans 14 residues. The CDR3 region is CSVEDTGINYGYTF. In nucleotides, the CDR3 is TGCAGCGTTGAAGATACAGGTATTAACTATGGCTACACCTTC.

This clonotype was recorded only once. V gene TRBV20-1 combines with J gene TRBJ2-3; TRBD2 aligns across 11 bases. Germline assignment: CDR1 DFQATT and CDR2 SNEGSKA (reference sequence). V trimming: 0 bases; J trimming: 0 bases; junction bases outside the gene matches: 11. The CDR3 extends over 19 amino acids. In DNA, the CDR3 is TGCAGTGCTAGAGATGGGGAATGGATAGCGGGAGGGAGCACAGATACGCAGTATTTT. As protein: CSARDGEWIAGGSTDTQYF.

This clonotype has a count of ten or more. The rearrangement uses TRBV30 and TRBJ1-4; possible D gene TRBD1, 5 bases. The CDR3 is 14 amino acids. V lost 7 bases to trimming and J lost 3 bases, with 15 bases between them. Germline V gene sequence: CDR1 GTSNPN, CDR2 SVGIG (reference sequence). The CDR3 coding sequence is TGTGCCTATCACGGGGGGGTATCTAATGAAAAACTGTTTTTT. This translates into CAYHGGVSNEKLFF. Variable domain in full (rest from reference TRBV30 and TRBJ1-4): SQTIHQWPATLVQPVGSPLSLECTVEGTSNPNLYWYRQAAGRGLQLLFYSVGIGQISSEVPQNLSASRPQDRQFILSSKKLLLSDSGFYLCAYHGGVSNEKLFFGSGTQLSVL.

This clonotype turned up a few times. Here the CDR3 reads CASSQGTTGQFSTDTQYF. The CDR3 DNA reads as TGCGCCAGCAGCCAAGGAACGACAGGGCAATTCAGCACAGATACGCAGTATTTT. The chain links TRBV4-3 to TRBJ2-3; 7 bases line up with TRBD1. This CDR3 is 18 amino acids long. Germline CDR1 is LGHNA and CDR2 is YSLEER. After removal of 1 base from V and 0 bases from J, the junction contained 10 bases not matched to a gene.

Ten or more counts support this clonotype. The CDR3 loop is CASSPAPAGIPNTGELFF. The CDR3 DNA follows: TGCGCCAGCAGCCCAGCTCCAGCGGGGATACCGAACACCGGGGAGCTGTTTTTT. The J gene is TRBJ2-2, the V gene TRBV5-1, with 7 bases aligning to TRBD2. The CDR3 length is 18 residues. With V trimmed by 4 bases and J by 0 bases, 12 bases remained unmatched. The germline CDR1 and CDR2 sequences are SGHRS and YFSETQ.